This T cell receptor (beta chain) was identified during a study of blood T cells in healthy people across ages. Study-level background: About one barcoded beta molecule was captured per two T cells (by template switching).

The authors ran a second PCR of about 7 to 12 cycles using a sample-barcoded 5' primer and a J-beta primer mix. TCRdb passed the 5' RACE reads through MiXCR, listing each CDR3 protein once. The sample has around 1,700,000 distinct CDR3 sequences, roughly 27% seen once. This clonotype was found many times. V lost 3 bases and J 0 bases, leaving 12 bases between the germline ends. Germline lookup yields CDR1 MGHRA and CDR2 YSYEKL. This CDR3 spans 16 amino acids. Sequenced: blood. This receptor was taken from a woman in her 30s in good health. The gene calls are TRBV4-1 and TRBJ2-4; D call uncertain. In nucleotides, the CDR3 is TGCGCCAGCAGCCAGGCCCTACCAGTAGCCAAAAACATTCAGTACTTC. Protein sequence: CASSQALPVAKNIQYF.